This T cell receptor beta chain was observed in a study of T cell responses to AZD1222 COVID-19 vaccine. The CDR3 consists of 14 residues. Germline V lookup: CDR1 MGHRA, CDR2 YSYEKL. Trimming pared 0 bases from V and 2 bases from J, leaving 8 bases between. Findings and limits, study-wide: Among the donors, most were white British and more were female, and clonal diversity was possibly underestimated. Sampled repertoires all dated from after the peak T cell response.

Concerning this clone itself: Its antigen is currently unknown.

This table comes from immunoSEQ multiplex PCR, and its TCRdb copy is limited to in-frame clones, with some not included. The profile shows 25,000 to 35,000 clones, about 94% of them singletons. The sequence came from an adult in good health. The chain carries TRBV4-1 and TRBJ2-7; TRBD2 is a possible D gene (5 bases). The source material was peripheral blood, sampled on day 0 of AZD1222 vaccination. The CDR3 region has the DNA TGCGCCAGCAGCCAAGAACAGACTACCTACGAGCAGTACTTC. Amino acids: CASSQEQTTYEQYF.